The source of this T cell receptor (beta chain) is a study of blood T cell repertoires in COVID-19. The wider study: COVID-19 samples, acute and convalescent, were from the United States, Italy and Spain.

The CDR3 is made up of 14 amino acids. CDR1 and CDR2 (germline): MNHEY, SMNVEV (reference sequence). V was cut by 3 bases and J by 0 bases, with 6 bases left in between. Original data processing: Reference gene primer amplification gave nucleated cell count estimates. The repertoire was sequenced with immunoSEQ multiplex PCR; TCRdb's copy has only in-frame clones and lacks some. That table supplies the V and J calls and clone size; D and trimming were determined from the DNA. The sample includes 280,000 or so clones, roughly 91% of them seen just once. In regard to this clone: The sample has other DNA sequences that encode this CDR3 too.

The TCR was taken from a woman aged 50 to 60 who had been exposed to COVID-19. V gene TRBV27 combines with J gene TRBJ1-5; D is perhaps TRBD1 (5 bases). Material for sequencing was PBMCs or T cells enriched from blood (not recorded which). The CDR3 bases are TGTGCCAGCAGTTTGGGGGGTAGCAATCAGCCCCAGCATTTT. Translated: CASSLGGSNQPQHF.